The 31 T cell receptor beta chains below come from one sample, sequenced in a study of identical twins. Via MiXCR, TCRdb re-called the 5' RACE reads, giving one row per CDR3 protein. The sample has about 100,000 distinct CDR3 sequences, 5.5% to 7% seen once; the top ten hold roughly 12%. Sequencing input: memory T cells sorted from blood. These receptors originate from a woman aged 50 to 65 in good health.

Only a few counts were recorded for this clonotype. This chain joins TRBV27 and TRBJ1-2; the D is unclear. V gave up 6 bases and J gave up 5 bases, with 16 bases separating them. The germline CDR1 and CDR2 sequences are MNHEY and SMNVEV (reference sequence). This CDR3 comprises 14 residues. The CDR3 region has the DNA TGTGCCAGCAGCCGGAACAGAGCCCATTATGGCTACACCTTC. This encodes CASSRNRAHYGYTF.

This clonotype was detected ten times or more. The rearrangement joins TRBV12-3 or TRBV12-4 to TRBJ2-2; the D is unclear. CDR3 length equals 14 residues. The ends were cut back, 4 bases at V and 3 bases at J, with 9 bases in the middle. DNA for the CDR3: TGTGCCAGCAGTTCCCGGATATACACCGGGGAGCTGTTTTTT. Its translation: CASSSRIYTGELFF.

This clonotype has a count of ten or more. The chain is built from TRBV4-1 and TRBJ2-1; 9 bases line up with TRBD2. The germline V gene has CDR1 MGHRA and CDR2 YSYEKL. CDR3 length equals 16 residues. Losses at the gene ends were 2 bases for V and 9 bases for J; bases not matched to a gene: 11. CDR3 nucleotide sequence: TGCGCCAGCAGCCAACCGGCTGGCGGGAGGGGTGCTGAGCAGTTCTTC. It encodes CASSQPAGGRGAEQFF.

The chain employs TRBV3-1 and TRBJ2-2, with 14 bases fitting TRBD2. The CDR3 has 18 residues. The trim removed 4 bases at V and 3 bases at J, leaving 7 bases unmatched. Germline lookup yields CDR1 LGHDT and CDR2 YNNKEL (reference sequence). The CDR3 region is CASSPGTSGRGHTGELFF. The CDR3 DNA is TGTGCCAGCAGCCCTGGGACTAGCGGGAGAGGTCACACCGGGGAGCTGTTTTTT.

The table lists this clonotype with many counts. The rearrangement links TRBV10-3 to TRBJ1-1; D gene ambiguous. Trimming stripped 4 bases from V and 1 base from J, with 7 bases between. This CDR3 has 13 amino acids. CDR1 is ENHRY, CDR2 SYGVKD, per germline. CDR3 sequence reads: CAISGLGNTEAFF. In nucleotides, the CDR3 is TGTGCCATCAGTGGACTGGGGAACACTGAAGCTTTCTTT.

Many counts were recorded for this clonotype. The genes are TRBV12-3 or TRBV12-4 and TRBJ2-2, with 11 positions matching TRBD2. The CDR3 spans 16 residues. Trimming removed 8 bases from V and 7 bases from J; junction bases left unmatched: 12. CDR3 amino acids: CASGTSGRGYGGELFF. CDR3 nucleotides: TGTGCCAGCGGCACTAGCGGGAGAGGATATGGCGGGGAGCTGTTTTTT.

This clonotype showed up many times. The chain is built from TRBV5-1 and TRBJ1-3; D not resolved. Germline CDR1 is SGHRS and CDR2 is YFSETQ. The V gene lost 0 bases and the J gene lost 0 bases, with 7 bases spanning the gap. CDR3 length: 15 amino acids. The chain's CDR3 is CASSLGLNSGNTIYF. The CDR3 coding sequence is TGCGCCAGCAGCTTGGGGCTGAACTCTGGAAACACCATATATTTT.

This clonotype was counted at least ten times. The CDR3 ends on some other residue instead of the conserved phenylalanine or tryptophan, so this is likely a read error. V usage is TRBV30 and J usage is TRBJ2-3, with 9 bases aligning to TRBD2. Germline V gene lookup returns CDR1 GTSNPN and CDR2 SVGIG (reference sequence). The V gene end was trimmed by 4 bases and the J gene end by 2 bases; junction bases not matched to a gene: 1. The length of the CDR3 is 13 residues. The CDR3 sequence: CAWKRGATDTQYL. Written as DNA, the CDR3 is TGTGCCTGGAAGCGGGGGGCCACAGATACGCAGTATCTT.

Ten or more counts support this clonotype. Here the CDR3 reads CASSLDGGSTEAFF. CDR3 sequence (DNA): TGTGCCAGCAGCTTAGACGGCGGGTCCACTGAAGCTTTCTTT. The J gene is TRBJ1-1, the V gene TRBV11-2; unclear D gene. The CDR3 totals 14 residues. Germline V CDR1 and CDR2: SGHAT, FQNNGV. Trimming cost V 0 bases and J 4 bases, with 9 bases left between them.

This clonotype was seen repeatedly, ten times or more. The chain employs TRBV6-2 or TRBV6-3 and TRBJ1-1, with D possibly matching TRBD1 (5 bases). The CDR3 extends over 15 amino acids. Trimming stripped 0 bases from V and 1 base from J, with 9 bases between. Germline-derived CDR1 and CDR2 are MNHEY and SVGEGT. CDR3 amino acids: CASSYSWDSNTEAFF. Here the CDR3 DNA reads TGTGCCAGCAGTTACTCGTGGGACTCGAACACTGAAGCTTTCTTT.

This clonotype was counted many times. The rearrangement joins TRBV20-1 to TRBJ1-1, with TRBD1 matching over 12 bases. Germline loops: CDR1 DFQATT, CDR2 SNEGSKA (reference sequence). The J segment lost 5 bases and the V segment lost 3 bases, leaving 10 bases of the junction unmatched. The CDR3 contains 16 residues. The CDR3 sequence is CSARAGTGGLRTEAFF. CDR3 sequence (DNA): TGCAGTGCTAGGGCTGGGACAGGGGGCCTGCGTACTGAAGCTTTCTTT.

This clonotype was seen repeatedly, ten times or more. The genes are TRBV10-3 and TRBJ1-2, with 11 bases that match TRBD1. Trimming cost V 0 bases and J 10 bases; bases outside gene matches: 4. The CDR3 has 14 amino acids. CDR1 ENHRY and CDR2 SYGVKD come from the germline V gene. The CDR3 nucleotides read TGTGCCATCAGTGAGTCACCGGGACAGGGGGACTACACCTTC. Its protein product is CAISESPGQGDYTF.

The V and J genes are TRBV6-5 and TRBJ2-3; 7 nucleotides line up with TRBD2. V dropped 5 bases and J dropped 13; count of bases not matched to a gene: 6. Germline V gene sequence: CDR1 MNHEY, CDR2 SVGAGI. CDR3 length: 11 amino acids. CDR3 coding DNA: TGTGCCAGCAGTGCCCGTCGGGAGGAGTATTTT. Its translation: CASSARREEYF.

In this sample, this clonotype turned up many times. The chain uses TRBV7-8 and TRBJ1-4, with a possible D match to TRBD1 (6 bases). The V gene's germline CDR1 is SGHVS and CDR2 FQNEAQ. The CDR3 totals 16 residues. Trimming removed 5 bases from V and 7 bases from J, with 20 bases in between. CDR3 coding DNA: TGTGCCAGCAGCCCAACCCAAACAGGGATCGGTGAAAAACTGTTTTTT. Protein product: CASSPTQTGIGEKLFF. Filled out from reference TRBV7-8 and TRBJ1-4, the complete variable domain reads GAGVSQSPRYKVAKRGQDVALRCDPISGHVSLFWYQQALGQGPEFLTYFQNEAQLDKSGLPSDRFFAERPEGSVSTLKIQRTQQEDSAVYLCASSPTQTGIGEKLFFGSGTQLSVL.

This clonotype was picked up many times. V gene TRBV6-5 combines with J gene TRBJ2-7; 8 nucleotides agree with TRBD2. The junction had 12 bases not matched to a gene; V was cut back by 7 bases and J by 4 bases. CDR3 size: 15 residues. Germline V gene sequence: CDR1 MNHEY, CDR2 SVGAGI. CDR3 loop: CASKRSGSIGYEQYV. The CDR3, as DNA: TGTGCCAGCAAGCGCAGCGGGAGTATTGGGTACGAGCAGTACGTC.

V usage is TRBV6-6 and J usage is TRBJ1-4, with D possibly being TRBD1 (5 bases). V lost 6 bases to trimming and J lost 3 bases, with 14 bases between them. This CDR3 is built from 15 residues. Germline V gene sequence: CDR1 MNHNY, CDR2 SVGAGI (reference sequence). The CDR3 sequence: CASRTSTASNEKLFF. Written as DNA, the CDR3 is TGTGCCAGCAGGACATCGACAGCCTCTAATGAAAAACTGTTTTTT.

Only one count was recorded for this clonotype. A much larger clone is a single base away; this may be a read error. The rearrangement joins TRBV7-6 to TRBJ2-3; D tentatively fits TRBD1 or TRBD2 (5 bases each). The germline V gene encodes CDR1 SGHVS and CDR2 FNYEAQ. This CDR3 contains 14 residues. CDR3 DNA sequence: TGTGTCAGCAGCTTAGTTGAGGGGCCAGATACGCAGTATTTT. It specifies CVSSLVEGPDTQYF.

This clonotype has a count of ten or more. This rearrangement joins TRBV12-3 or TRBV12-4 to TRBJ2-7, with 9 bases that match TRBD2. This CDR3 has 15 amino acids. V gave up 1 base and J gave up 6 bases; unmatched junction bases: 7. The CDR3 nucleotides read TGTGCCAGCAGTTTAGTTATGGGGACTAGCCTCGAGCAGTACTTC. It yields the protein CASSLVMGTSLEQYF.

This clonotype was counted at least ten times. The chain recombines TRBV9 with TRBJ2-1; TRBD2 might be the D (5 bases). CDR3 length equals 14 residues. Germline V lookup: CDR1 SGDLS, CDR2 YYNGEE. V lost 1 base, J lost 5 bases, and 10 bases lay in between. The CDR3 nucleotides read TGTGCCAGCAGCGTAAGCGGCCGTAACAATGAGCAGTTCTTC. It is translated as CASSVSGRNNEQFF.

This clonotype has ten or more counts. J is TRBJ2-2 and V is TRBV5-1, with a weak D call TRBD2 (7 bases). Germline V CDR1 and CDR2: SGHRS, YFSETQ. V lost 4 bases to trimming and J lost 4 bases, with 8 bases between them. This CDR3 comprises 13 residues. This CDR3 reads CASSGGATGELFF. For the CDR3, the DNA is TGCGCCAGCAGCGGGGGGGCCACCGGGGAGCTGTTTTTT.

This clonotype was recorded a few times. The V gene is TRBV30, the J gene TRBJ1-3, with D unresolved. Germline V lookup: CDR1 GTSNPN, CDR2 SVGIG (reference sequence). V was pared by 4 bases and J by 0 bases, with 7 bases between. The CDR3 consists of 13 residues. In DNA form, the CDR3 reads TGTGCCTGGACCTCCTACTCTGGAAACACCATATATTTT. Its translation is CAWTSYSGNTIYF.

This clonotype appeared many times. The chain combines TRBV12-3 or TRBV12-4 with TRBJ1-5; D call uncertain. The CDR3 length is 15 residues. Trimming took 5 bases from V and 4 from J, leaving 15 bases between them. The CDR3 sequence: CASSRQDFTNQPQHF. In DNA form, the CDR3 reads TGTGCCAGCAGTCGGCAGGATTTTACAAATCAGCCCCAGCATTTT.

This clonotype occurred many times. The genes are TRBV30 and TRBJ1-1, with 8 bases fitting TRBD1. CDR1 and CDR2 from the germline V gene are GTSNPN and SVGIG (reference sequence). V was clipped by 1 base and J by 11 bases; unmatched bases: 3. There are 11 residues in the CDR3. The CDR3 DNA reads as TGTGCCTGGAGTGGACAGGGGAGCGCTTTCTTT. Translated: CAWSGQGSAFF.

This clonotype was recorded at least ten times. The CDR3 region is CSARSPGGATNEKLFF. CDR3 in DNA: TGCAGTGCTAGATCCCCGGGGGGCGCAACTAATGAAAAACTGTTTTTT. The genes are TRBV20-1 and TRBJ1-4; a weak D match, TRBD1 (6 bases). CDR1 DFQATT and CDR2 SNEGSKA come from the germline V gene (reference sequence). Trimming stripped 2 bases from V and 0 bases from J, with 13 bases between. The CDR3 is 16 amino acids.

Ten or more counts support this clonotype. For the CDR3, the DNA is TGTGCCAGCAGTGAATCCCTAGCCCAGTTCTTC. Protein: CASSESLAQFF. This chain uses TRBV6-1 with TRBJ2-1; tentative D call: TRBD2 (5 bases). Per germline, CDR1 MNHNS and CDR2 SASEGT. V was cut by 2 bases and J by 13 bases, with 9 bases left in between. This CDR3 region has 11 residues.

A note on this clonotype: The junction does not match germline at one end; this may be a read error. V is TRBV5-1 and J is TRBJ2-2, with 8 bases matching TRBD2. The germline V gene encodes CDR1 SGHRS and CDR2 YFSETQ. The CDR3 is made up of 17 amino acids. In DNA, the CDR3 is TGCGCCAGCAGCTTGGGAGTCGTTAGCGGGAACAGCGGGGAGCTGTTTTTT. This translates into CASSLGVVSGNSGELFF.

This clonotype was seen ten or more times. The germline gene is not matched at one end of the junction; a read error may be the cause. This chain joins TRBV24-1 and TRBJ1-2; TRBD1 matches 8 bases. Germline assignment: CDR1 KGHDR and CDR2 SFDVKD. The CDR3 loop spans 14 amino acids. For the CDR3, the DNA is TGTGCCACCAGTGACCCCTCTGGACAGGGTGACCCCTCCTTC. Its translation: CATSDPSGQGDPSF.

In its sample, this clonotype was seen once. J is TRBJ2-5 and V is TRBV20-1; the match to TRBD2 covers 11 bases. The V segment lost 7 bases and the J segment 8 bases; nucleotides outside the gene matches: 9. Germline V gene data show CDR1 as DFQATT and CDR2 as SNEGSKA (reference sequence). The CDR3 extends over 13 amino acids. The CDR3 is CSVVLAGEGTQYF. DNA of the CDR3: TGCAGTGTGGTACTAGCGGGAGAGGGCACCCAGTACTTC.

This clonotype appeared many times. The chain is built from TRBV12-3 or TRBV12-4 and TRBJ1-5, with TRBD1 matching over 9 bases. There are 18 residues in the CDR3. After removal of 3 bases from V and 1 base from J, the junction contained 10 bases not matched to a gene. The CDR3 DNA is TGTGCCAGCAGTTTTGGTGGAACCGGGACAGGGAGCAATCAGCCCCAGCATTTT. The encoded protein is CASSFGGTGTGSNQPQHF.

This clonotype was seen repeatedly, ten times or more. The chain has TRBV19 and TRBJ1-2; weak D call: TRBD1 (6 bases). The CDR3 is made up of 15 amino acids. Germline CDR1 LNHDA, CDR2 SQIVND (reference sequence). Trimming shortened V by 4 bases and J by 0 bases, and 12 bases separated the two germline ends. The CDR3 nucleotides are TGTGCCAGTAGTACCGGACAGCCGTCTAACTATGGCTACACCTTC. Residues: CASSTGQPSNYGYTF.

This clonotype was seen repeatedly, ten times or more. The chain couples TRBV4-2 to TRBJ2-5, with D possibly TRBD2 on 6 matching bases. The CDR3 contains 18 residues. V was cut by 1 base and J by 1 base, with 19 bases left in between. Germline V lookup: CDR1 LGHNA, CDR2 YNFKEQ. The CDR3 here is CASSQGVGGWGTQETQYF. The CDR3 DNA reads TGTGCCAGCAGCCAAGGTGTGGGAGGCTGGGGTACCCAAGAGACCCAGTACTTC.